Below are 26 T cell receptor beta chains sequenced from a single sample in a study of blood T cell repertoires in COVID-19. Sequenced by immunoSEQ multiplex PCR; TCRdb stores in-frame clones only, minus some. The sample lists about 95,000 clones; more than 75% were seen once. Sequenced material: peripheral blood. These receptors all stem from a human donor in a cohort sampled during active COVID-19.

This clone was seen only once. This rearrangement joins TRBV4-1 to TRBJ2-3; TRBD1 might be the D (6 bases). This CDR3 is 18 amino acids long. Trimming took off 0 bases at V and 3 bases at J, with 19 bases between the two ends. CDR1 and CDR2 from the germline V gene are MGHRA and YSYEKL. The CDR3 here is CASSQDPGTPPETDTQYF. The CDR3 coding sequence is TGCGCCAGCAGCCAAGATCCCGGGACACCCCCCGAGACAGATACGCAGTATTTT.

The chain is built from TRBV4-1 and TRBJ1-6, with 7 bases fitting TRBD1. The trim removed 4 bases at V and 5 bases at J, leaving 11 bases unmatched. The CDR3 has 17 residues. Germline CDR1 is MGHRA and CDR2 is YSYEKL. The CDR3, as DNA: TGCGCCAGCAGCCGTCGGGCAGGGGACAGCGATAATTCACCCCTCCACTTT. Translating it yields CASSRRAGDSDNSPLHF.

This chain uses TRBV20-1 with TRBJ2-5; D gene unclear. The CDR3 sequence is 10 residues long. Germline V gene data show CDR1 as DFQATT and CDR2 as SNEGSKA (reference sequence). With 4 bases removed from V and 5 bases from J, the gap between germline ends came to 5 bases. The CDR3 DNA is TGCAGTGCTACTGCGGAGACCCAGTACTTC. It codes for CSATAETQYF.

As DNA, the CDR3 is TGTGCCAGCAGCTTCGGACGGGGAAATTCACCCCTCCACTTT. It is translated as CASSFGRGNSPLHF. The chain recombines TRBV7-2 with TRBJ1-6; unclear D gene. CDR3 length equals 14 residues. Trimming took off 3 bases at V and 7 bases at J, with 10 bases between the two ends. Germline V CDR1 and CDR2: SGHTA, FQGNSA. Drawing the rest from reference TRBV7-2 and TRBJ1-6, the complete variable domain is GAGVSQSPSNKVTEKGKDVELRCDPISGHTALYWYRQSLGQGLEFLIYFQGNSAPDKSGLPSDRFSAERTGGSVSTLTIQRTQQEDSAVYLCASSFGRGNSPLHFGNGTRLTVT.

The rearrangement uses TRBV2 and TRBJ2-7, with TRBD1 as a possible D gene (6 bases). Germline V gene data show CDR1 as SNHLY and CDR2 as FYNNEI. V lost 6 bases and J lost 4, with 10 bases in between. CDR3 length: 12 amino acids. The CDR3 DNA is TGTGCCAGCAGCCAACAGGGATACGAGCAGTACTTC. Amino acids: CASSQQGYEQYF.

In its sample, this clone was seen a few times. The chain is built from TRBV6-5 and TRBJ2-1, with D maybe TRBD1 (5 bases). The CDR3 has 13 amino acids. Per germline, CDR1 MNHEY and CDR2 SVGAGI. V was cut by 7 bases and J by 6 bases, with 13 bases left in between. In DNA form, the CDR3 reads TGTGCCAGCACAGGGTCAGGGTTCAATGAGCAGTTCTTC. Amino acid sequence: CASTGSGFNEQFF.

There are a few counts of this clone. The chain is built from TRBV27 and TRBJ2-1; D perhaps matches TRBD2 (7 bases). Germline CDR1 reads MNHEY; CDR2 reads SMNVEV (reference sequence). The CDR3 is 14 amino acids. Trimming removed 0 bases from V and 7 bases from J, with 10 bases in between. In nucleotides, the CDR3 is TGTGCCAGCAGTTTATCGGGAGGGGGGAATGAGCAGTTCTTC. Its translation is CASSLSGGGNEQFF.

CDR3 DNA sequence: TGTGCCAGCAGCTCGGGGACAGGGGTTGGAAACACCATATATTTT. Its protein is CASSSGTGVGNTIYF. The chain links TRBV9 to TRBJ1-3; 10 nucleotides match TRBD1. The germline V gene encodes CDR1 SGDLS and CDR2 YYNGEE. J was trimmed by 3 bases and V by 4 bases; bases with no gene match: 4. The CDR3 has 15 amino acids.

V usage is TRBV6-6 and J usage is TRBJ2-7; 9 nucleotides agree with TRBD1. The CDR3 is 16 amino acids. Germline loops: CDR1 MNHNY, CDR2 SVGAGI (reference sequence). V trimming: 0 bases; J trimming: 2 bases; junction bases outside the gene matches: 5. CDR3 sequence reads: CASSYSLQGATYEQYF. The CDR3 bases are TGTGCCAGCAGTTACTCCTTACAGGGGGCCACCTACGAGCAGTACTTC.

The chain joins TRBV10-3 to TRBJ2-7; tentatively, D is TRBD2 (5 bases). The V end lost 8 bases, the J end lost 4 bases, and 15 bases lay between the germline ends. The V gene's germline CDR1 is ENHRY and CDR2 SYGVKD. The CDR3 sequence is 13 residues long. The CDR3 sequence is CAISWGVSYEQYF. CDR3 nucleotides: TGTGCCATCTCTTGGGGAGTCTCTTACGAGCAGTACTTC.

This chain connects TRBV7-2 to TRBJ1-6, with D unclear. The germline V and J ends were trimmed by 7 bases and 7 bases, with 11 bases remaining between them. This CDR3 is built from 13 residues. Germline V lookup: CDR1 SGHTA, CDR2 FQGNSA. The CDR3 DNA sequence: TGTGCCAGCACCGCGTCCGAGAATTCACCCCTCCACTTT. Translated, it gives CASTASENSPLHF.

The chain carries TRBV5-6 and TRBJ2-5; 7 bases fit TRBD2. The CDR3 is 14 residues long. V shed 3 bases and J 0 bases; nucleotides not matched to a gene: 2. CDR1 and CDR2 from the germline V gene are SGHDT and YYEEEE. Written as DNA, the CDR3 is TGTGCCAGCAGCTCCCTAGCGGACCAAGAGACCCAGTACTTC. It encodes CASSSLADQETQYF.

The chain has TRBV2 and TRBJ1-2; tentative D call: TRBD1 (6 bases). V lost 4 bases, J lost 5 bases, and 8 bases lay in between. This CDR3 comprises 12 residues. The V gene's germline CDR1 is SNHLY and CDR2 FYNNEI. CDR3 in amino acids: CASSGTVYGYTF. The CDR3 region has the DNA TGTGCCAGCAGTGGGACAGTTTATGGCTACACCTTC.

The gene calls are TRBV12-3 or TRBV12-4 and TRBJ1-2, with no clear D. V lost 1 base and J 5 bases, leaving 8 bases between the germline ends. The CDR3 has 13 amino acids. The CDR3 spells CASSLGGGYGYTF. The CDR3, as DNA: TGTGCCAGCAGTTTAGGTGGCGGGTATGGCTACACCTTC.

V usage is TRBV18 and J usage is TRBJ1-5, with 10 bases lining up with TRBD1. This CDR3 is built from 16 residues. The germline gives CDR1 KGHSH, CDR2 LQKENI. V dropped 2 bases and J dropped 5; count of bases not matched to a gene: 6. DNA of the CDR3: TGTGCCAGCTCACCAATGGACAGGGGGGGATATCAGCCCCAGCATTTT. Its translation: CASSPMDRGGYQPQHF.

The V and J genes are TRBV30 and TRBJ1-5; D may be TRBD1 (5 bases). Trimming cost V 1 base and J 4 bases, with 11 bases left between them. The CDR3 is 14 residues long. CDR1 and CDR2 from the germline V gene are GTSNPN and SVGIG (reference sequence). Here the CDR3 reads CAWSGIGANQPQHF. CDR3 DNA sequence: TGTGCCTGGAGTGGAATAGGGGCAAATCAGCCCCAGCATTTT.

V usage is TRBV6-5 and J usage is TRBJ2-4, with D possibly matching TRBD1 (6 bases). The germline V gene encodes CDR1 MNHEY and CDR2 SVGAGI. V dropped 7 bases and J dropped 1 base, with 14 bases sitting between them. The CDR3 runs to 15 residues. This CDR3 reads CASIQGVAAKNIQYF. The CDR3 DNA reads TGTGCCAGCATACAGGGTGTCGCGGCCAAAAACATTCAGTACTTC.

The chain uses TRBV6-5 and TRBJ1-2; D perhaps matches TRBD1 (6 bases). The CDR3 sequence is 14 residues long. V shed 7 bases and J shed 6 bases, with 18 bases lying between them. Germline lookup yields CDR1 MNHEY and CDR2 SVGAGI. CDR3 in amino acids: CASTSKQGRDGYTF. CDR3 DNA sequence: TGTGCCAGCACCTCAAAACAGGGACGTGATGGCTACACCTTC.

The chain carries TRBV30 and TRBJ2-7, with TRBD1 as a possible D gene (6 bases). The germline gives CDR1 GTSNPN, CDR2 SVGIG (reference sequence). V was shortened by 5 bases and J by 6 bases, with 11 bases between the two germline ends. The CDR3 is made up of 11 amino acids. The CDR3 DNA reads as TGTGCCTGGCGGGACACGGTCGAGCAGTACTTC. This encodes CAWRDTVEQYF.

The chain recombines TRBV19 with TRBJ2-3, with D perhaps matching TRBD1 (5 bases). V was cut by 5 bases and J by 5 bases, with 11 bases left in between. This CDR3 contains 13 residues. CDR1 is LNHDA and CDR2 is SQIVND in the germline V gene (reference sequence). The CDR3 DNA reads as TGTGCCAGTAGTGACCCAGGGTTAGATACGCAGTATTTT. Its protein is CASSDPGLDTQYF.

The J gene is TRBJ1-2, the V gene TRBV5-1; no clear D. With 3 bases removed from V and 4 bases from J, the gap between germline ends came to 10 bases. The CDR3 loop spans 13 amino acids. Germline V gene sequence: CDR1 SGHRS, CDR2 YFSETQ. Here the CDR3 reads CASSSPGSYGYTF. CDR3 nucleotide sequence: TGCGCCAGCAGCTCCCCCGGGAGCTATGGCTACACCTTC.

A single count supports this clone. CDR3 nucleotides: TGCGCCAGCAGCTTAGGGAGTCTAGCGGGGGGGCGTGAGACCCAGTACTTC. This gives the protein CASSLGSLAGGRETQYF. The chain employs TRBV5-1 and TRBJ2-5; 12 bases are a match to TRBD2. Unmatched junction bases numbered 10, after V lost 2 bases and J lost 5 bases. The CDR3 has 17 amino acids. Looked up from germline, CDR1 is SGHRS and CDR2 is YFSETQ.

The chain combines TRBV11-2 with TRBJ2-3; 12 bases fit TRBD2. Per the germline V gene, CDR1 is SGHAT and CDR2 is FQNNGV. The CDR3 has 17 residues. The trim removed 7 bases at V and 2 bases at J, leaving 10 bases unmatched. CDR3 nucleotide sequence: TGTGCCAGCACCCATCGACTAGCGGGGGCTCTCACAGATACGCAGTATTTT. It encodes CASTHRLAGALTDTQYF.

The chain combines TRBV5-4 with TRBJ1-2; TRBD1 matches 8 bases. CDR3 length: 13 residues. The V and J ends lost 2 bases and 7 bases, in that order; junction bases with no gene match: 4. Germline assignment: CDR1 SGHNT and CDR2 YYREEE (reference sequence). The CDR3 loop is CASSFDRGRGYTF. The CDR3 DNA sequence: TGTGCCAGCAGCTTCGACAGGGGTCGTGGCTACACCTTC.

This CDR3 reads CASSQRSSGDTQYF. The CDR3 region has the DNA TGTGCCAGCAGCCAAAGGAGCTCAGGGGATACGCAGTATTTT. The V and J genes are TRBV3-1 (or the pseudogene TRBV3-2) and TRBJ2-3; the D gene is possibly TRBD1 (5 bases). Germline V gene data show CDR1 as LGHDT and CDR2 as YNNKEL (reference sequence). This CDR3 is 14 amino acids long. Deletions cut 2 bases from V and 6 bases from J, with 12 bases between.

The chain combines TRBV2 with TRBJ2-1, with TRBD1 identical over 9 bases. The CDR3 has 11 amino acids. V gave up 5 bases and J gave up 13 bases; unmatched junction bases: 3. In germline, CDR1 is SNHLY, CDR2 FYNNEI. CDR3 in DNA: TGTGCCAGCAGTCGGGACAGGGTCCAGTTCTTC. It specifies CASSRDRVQFF.